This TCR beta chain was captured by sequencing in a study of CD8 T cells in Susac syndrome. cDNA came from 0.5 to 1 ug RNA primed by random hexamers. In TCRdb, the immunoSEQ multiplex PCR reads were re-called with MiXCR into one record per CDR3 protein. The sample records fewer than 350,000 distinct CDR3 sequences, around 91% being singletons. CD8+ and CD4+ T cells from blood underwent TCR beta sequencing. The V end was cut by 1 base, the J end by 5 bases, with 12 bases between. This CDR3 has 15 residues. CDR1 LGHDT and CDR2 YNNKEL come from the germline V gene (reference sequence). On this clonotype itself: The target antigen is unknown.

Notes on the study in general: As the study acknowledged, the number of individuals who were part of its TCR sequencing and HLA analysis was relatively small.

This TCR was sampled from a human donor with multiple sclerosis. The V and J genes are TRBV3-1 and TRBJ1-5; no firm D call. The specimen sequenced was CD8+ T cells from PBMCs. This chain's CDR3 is CASSQGGTWDQPQHF. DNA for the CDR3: TGTGCCAGCAGCCAAGGTGGTACATGGGATCAGCCCCAGCATTTT.